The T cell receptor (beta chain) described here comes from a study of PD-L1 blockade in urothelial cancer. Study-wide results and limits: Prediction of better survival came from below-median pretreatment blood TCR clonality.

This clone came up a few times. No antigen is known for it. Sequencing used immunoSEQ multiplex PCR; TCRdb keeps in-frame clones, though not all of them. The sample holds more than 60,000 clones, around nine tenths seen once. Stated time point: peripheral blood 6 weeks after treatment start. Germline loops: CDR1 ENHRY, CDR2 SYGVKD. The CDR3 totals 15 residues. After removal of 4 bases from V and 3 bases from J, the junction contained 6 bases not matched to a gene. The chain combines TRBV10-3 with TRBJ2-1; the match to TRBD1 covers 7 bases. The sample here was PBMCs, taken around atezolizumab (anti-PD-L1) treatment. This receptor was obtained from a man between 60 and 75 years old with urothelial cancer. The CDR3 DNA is TGTGCCATCAGTGGCGACAGGGAGATCTACAATGAGCAGTTCTTC. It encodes CAISGDREIYNEQFF.